This T cell receptor (beta chain) was captured in a study of T cell clones after liver transplantation. CDR3 length: 17 residues. Trimming cost V 5 bases and J 3 bases; bases outside gene matches: 14. Per the germline V gene, CDR1 is KGHSH and CDR2 is LQKENI. The data were produced by immunoSEQ multiplex PCR, yet TCRdb's version contains in-frame clones alone and is incomplete. The sample records more than 95,000 clones, 75% to 85% being singletons. The specimen was CD4+ T cells from blood, collected before liver transplant. The source of this sequence is a human donor who received a liver transplant. The chain employs TRBV18 and TRBJ1-1; TRBD1 matches at 8 bases. The DNA for the CDR3 is TGTGCCAGCTCAACGACAGGGGCGAAGAGAGGAGACACTGAAGCTTTCTTT. Translating it yields CASSTTGAKRGDTEAFF.